These 13 T cell receptor beta chains originate from one sample sequenced in a study of blood T cell repertoires in COVID-19. Assay: immunoSEQ multiplex PCR; the TCRdb copy retains only in-frame clones and omits some. Among roughly 170,000 clones listed, roughly 80% were seen once. The sequenced sample was peripheral blood. The origin of the receptors is a human donor in a cohort sampled during active COVID-19.

This chain joins TRBV9 and TRBJ2-3; D is undetermined. CDR3 size: 15 residues. V was pared by 0 bases and J by 0 bases, with 8 bases between. Germline assignment: CDR1 SGDLS and CDR2 YYNGEE. The CDR3 is CASSVDSQSTDTQYF. The DNA for the CDR3 is TGTGCCAGCAGCGTAGATTCCCAGAGCACAGATACGCAGTATTTT.

The chain uses TRBV29-1 and TRBJ1-4; 8 bases line up with TRBD1. V lost 4 bases, J lost 6 bases, and 4 bases stayed unmatched. CDR1 is SQVTM and CDR2 is ANQGSEA in the germline V gene. The CDR3 totals 13 residues. The chain's CDR3 is CSVGGQEHEKLFF. The CDR3, as DNA: TGCAGCGTTGGGGGACAGGAACATGAAAAACTGTTTTTT.

The chain joins TRBV4-1 to TRBJ1-1, with D perhaps matching TRBD1 (6 bases). The CDR3 is 14 residues long. V was trimmed by 6 bases and J by 8 bases, leaving 19 bases between them. Germline V gives CDR1 MGHRA, CDR2 YSYEKL. CDR3 region: CASRLNLRQVEAFF. The CDR3 DNA sequence: TGCGCCAGCAGACTCAACCTTCGACAGGTAGAAGCTTTCTTT.

The chain is built from TRBV4-1 and TRBJ2-3; 7 bases are a match to TRBD1. Germline V CDR1 and CDR2: MGHRA, YSYEKL. With V trimmed by 3 bases and J by 2 bases, 8 bases remained unmatched. The CDR3 totals 16 residues. Here the CDR3 DNA reads TGCGCCAGCAGCCAGACCACAGGGGTTGACACAGATACGCAGTATTTT. Protein product: CASSQTTGVDTDTQYF.

The V and J genes are TRBV6-5 and TRBJ2-3, with D perhaps matching TRBD2 (6 bases). Trimming took 8 bases from V and 6 from J, leaving 15 bases between them. The CDR3 totals 13 residues. From germline, CDR1 is MNHEY and CDR2 SVGAGI. CDR3 sequence: CASFPRGWDTQYF. CDR3 nucleotide sequence: TGTGCCAGCTTCCCCCGGGGGTGGGATACGCAGTATTTT.

The chain carries TRBV11-3 and TRBJ2-7; D possibly corresponds to TRBD1 (5 bases). Germline V gene lookup returns CDR1 SGHNT and CDR2 YENEEA. The V gene lost 5 bases and the J gene lost 3 bases, with 11 bases spanning the gap. The CDR3 is made up of 13 amino acids. The CDR3 spells CASSPGHLYEQYF. CDR3 sequence (DNA): TGTGCCAGCAGCCCCGGACATCTCTACGAGCAGTACTTC.

The rearrangement links TRBV19 to TRBJ1-1; D gene ambiguous. V was pared by 5 bases and J by 5 bases, with 9 bases between. Germline values: CDR1 LNHDA, CDR2 SQIVND (reference sequence). This CDR3 has 12 residues. The CDR3 nucleotides read TGTGCCAGTAGTTGGACTGGGACTGAAGCTTTCTTT. Translated: CASSWTGTEAFF.

The V call is TRBV2, the J call TRBJ1-2; D is unresolved. This CDR3 is built from 14 residues. Deletions cut 6 bases from V and 8 bases from J, with 19 bases between. The germline gives CDR1 SNHLY, CDR2 FYNNEI. The CDR3 sequence: CASRVGPTLRGYTF. CDR3 in DNA: TGTGCCAGCAGAGTCGGCCCTACCTTGCGGGGCTACACCTTC. The variable domain in full, completed from reference TRBV2 and TRBJ1-2, reads EPEVTQTPSHQVTQMGQEVILRCVPISNHLYFYWYRQILGQKVEFLVSFYNNEISEKSEIFDDQFSVERPDGSNFTLKIRSTKLEDSAMYFCASRVGPTLRGYTFGSGTRLTVV.

The chain joins TRBV6-2 or TRBV6-3 to TRBJ1-2, with 10 bases matching TRBD1. The CDR3 has 14 residues. V was pared by 6 bases and J by 1 base, with 2 bases of the junction left unmatched. The germline gives CDR1 MNHEY, CDR2 SVGEGT. The CDR3 bases are TGTGCCAGCAGCTGGGACAGGGGTAACTATGGCTACACCTTC. It translates to CASSWDRGNYGYTF.

The chain employs TRBV19 and TRBJ1-2, with TRBD1 matching over 11 bases. Germline assignment: CDR1 LNHDA and CDR2 SQIVND (reference sequence). This CDR3 has 16 amino acids. V dropped 4 bases and J dropped 8; count of bases not matched to a gene: 12. The CDR3 is CASSTSLDRGLYGYTF. The CDR3, as DNA: TGTGCCAGTAGTACCAGCCTGGACAGGGGGCTCTACGGCTACACCTTC.

The chain combines TRBV30 with TRBJ1-3; possibly TRBD1 for D (5 bases). The CDR3 covers 16 residues. Germline V gives CDR1 GTSNPN, CDR2 SVGIG (reference sequence). V lost 1 base, J lost 3 bases, and 16 bases lay in between. CDR3 sequence reads: CAWSAVRAGLGNTIYF. As DNA, the CDR3 is TGTGCCTGGAGTGCAGTAAGGGCGGGACTTGGAAACACCATATATTTT. The full variable domain, rest sourced from reference TRBV30 and TRBJ1-3, is SQTIHQWPATLVQPVGSPLSLECTVEGTSNPNLYWYRQAAGRGLQLLFYSVGIGQISSEVPQNLSASRPQDRQFILSSKKLLLSDSGFYLCAWSAVRAGLGNTIYFGEGSWLTVV.

This clone was seen only a few times. This sequence joins TRBV7-3 and TRBJ1-1; TRBD1 might be the D (6 bases). Deletions cut 4 bases from V and 6 bases from J, with 12 bases between. Germline V gene sequence: CDR1 SGHTA, CDR2 FQGTGA. The CDR3 totals 13 residues. Here the CDR3 reads CASSSSQGSEAFF. In DNA form, the CDR3 reads TGTGCCAGCAGCTCATCACAGGGTTCTGAAGCTTTCTTT.

This clone has just one count. V gene TRBV5-5 combines with J gene TRBJ2-5; 14 bases are a match to TRBD2. The CDR3 sequence is 18 residues long. CDR1 is SGHKS, CDR2 YYEKEE, per germline (reference sequence). Trimming took 5 bases from V and 2 from J; bases not matched to a gene: 11. CDR3 protein: CASSAGLAGATIQETQYF. As DNA, the CDR3 is TGTGCCAGCAGTGCGGGACTAGCGGGGGCAACTATACAAGAGACCCAGTACTTC.